This T cell receptor beta chain was recovered during a study of vaccination effects on CD4 cells after COVID-19. Turning to the study itself: Following the second dose by a median of 72 days, the post-vaccine samples were obtained.

For this clone: Its antigen is unidentified.

ViraFEST used viral peptide pools to expand antigen-specific CD4+ T cells before sequencing. Isolation of CD4+ T cells took place after about nine days of culture. Each participant was given two doses of one vaccine (BNT162b2 or mRNA-1273). Method: immunoSEQ multiplex PCR; TCRdb's copy keeps in-frame clones and lacks some. The sample holds 30,000 to 45,000 clones, approximately 84% seen once. The specimen comprised CD4+ T cells from PBMCs cultured with HCoV-NL63 spike peptides, sampled after COVID-19 vaccination. The TCR originated in a human donor who received a COVID-19 vaccine. Some clones in this sample may be carry-over from other donors' samples.

The CDR3: CSAIVGDTQYF. Here the CDR3 DNA reads TGCAGTGCTATTGTCGGAGATACGCAGTATTTT. V and J are TRBV20-1 and TRBJ2-3; the D is unclear. Germline CDR1 is DFQATT and CDR2 is SNEGSKA (reference sequence). This CDR3 has 11 amino acids. V lost 4 bases and J 5 bases, leaving 7 bases between the germline ends.